The following is a TCR beta chain sequence with its context. What it binds is unknown. The sample comes from a study of cytomegalovirus exposure and HLA in healthy donors. Study-level information: Genetic ancestry analysis placed 81% of the 300 to 400 donors that were genotyped in the Caucasian-associated cluster. Notes on the study in general: The later analysis indicated that the majority of CMV-associated TCR beta chains appeared HLA-restricted.

Per the germline V gene, CDR1 is SGHAT and CDR2 is FQNNGV. J was trimmed by 7 bases and V by 1 base; bases with no gene match: 8. The CDR3 length is 16 residues. Primers: 60 Vbeta forward and 13 Jbeta reverse. Assay used: immunoSEQ multiplex PCR; TCRdb lists only in-frame clones, some missing. In the table there are 75,000 to 90,000 clones, over 70% of which are singletons. Sample: PBMCs. The chain employs TRBV11-2 and TRBJ2-7, with TRBD2 matching 12 bases. The sequence was obtained from a woman aged 40-49 years in good health and CMV-seropositive. The CDR3 sequence: CASSLVLASGRGEQYF. CDR3 nucleotide sequence: TGTGCCAGCAGCTTAGTCCTGGCTAGCGGGAGGGGTGAGCAGTACTTC. Full variable domain (missing parts from reference TRBV11-2 and TRBJ2-7): EAGVAQSPRYKIIEKRQSVAFWCNPISGHATLYWYQQILGQGPKLLIQFQNNGVVDDSQLPKDRFSAERLKGVDSTLKIQPAKLEDSAVYLCASSLVLASGRGEQYFGPGTRLTVT.